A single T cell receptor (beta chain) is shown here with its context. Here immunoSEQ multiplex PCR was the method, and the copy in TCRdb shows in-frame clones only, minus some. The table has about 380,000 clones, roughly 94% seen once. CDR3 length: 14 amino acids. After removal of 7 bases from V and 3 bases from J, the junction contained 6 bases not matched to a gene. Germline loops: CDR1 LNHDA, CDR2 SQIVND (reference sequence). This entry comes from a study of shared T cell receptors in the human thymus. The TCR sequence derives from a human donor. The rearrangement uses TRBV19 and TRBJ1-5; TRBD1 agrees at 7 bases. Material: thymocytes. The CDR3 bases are TGTGCCAGTATGGGACAGTGGGTCAATCAGCCCCAGCATTTT. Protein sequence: CASMGQWVNQPQHF.